The 5 T cell receptor beta chains in this list originate from one sample, sequenced in a study of human T cells and chemical hapten exposure. Time point defined: patch test 1, 2 weeks after DPC sensitization. Noted treatment: therapeutic diphenylcyclopropenone sensitization with weekly scalp DPC. TCRdb re-called the RACE reads with MiXCR, one entry per CDR3 protein. The data show around 99,000 distinct CDR3 sequences, over 10% seen once. Material: whole blood, obtained in connection with sensitization to the hapten diphenylcyclopropenone (DPC). The receptors here all came from a woman aged 40 to 50 with alopecia areata. Some clones in this sample may be carry-over from other donors' samples.

In its sample, this clonotype was seen many times. One junction end disagrees with the germline gene, perhaps due to a read error. This chain uses TRBV7-7 with TRBJ2-1, with D maybe TRBD2 (6 bases). Germline CDR1 and CDR2: SSHAT and FNYEAQ (reference sequence). The CDR3 is 15 residues long. The CDR3 DNA reads as TGTGCTAGCAGCTTAGGGAACAGCGGGTACGATGAGCAGTTCTTC. Its protein product is CASSLGNSGYDEQFF.

The gene calls are TRBV11-2 and TRBJ1-3; D ambiguous. CDR1 is SGHAT, CDR2 FQNNGV, per germline. V lost 3 bases to trimming and J lost 6 bases, with 9 bases between them. This CDR3 has 13 amino acids. In DNA, the CDR3 is TGTGCCAGCAGCTTGAGCTACTCAAACACCATATATTTT. Residues: CASSLSYSNTIYF.

This clonotype was picked up a small number of times. The chain links TRBV7-8 to TRBJ1-1, with D unclear. The germline V gene encodes CDR1 SGHVS and CDR2 FQNEAQ. The CDR3 consists of 15 residues. Trimming removed 5 bases at V and 1 base at J, with 14 bases between. The CDR3 sequence: CASSPQILSNTEAFF. The CDR3 bases are TGTGCCAGCAGCCCACAAATTCTCTCGAACACTGAAGCTTTCTTT.

In its sample, this clonotype was seen a few times. The chain joins TRBV20-1 to TRBJ1-6; 7 bases line up with TRBD1. In germline, CDR1 is DFQATT, CDR2 SNEGSKA (reference sequence). V gave up 5 bases and J gave up 7 bases; unmatched junction bases: 5. The CDR3 sequence is 13 residues long. The CDR3 bases are TGCAGTGCTCACGGGACAGTCAATTCACCCCTCCACTTT. Its protein is CSAHGTVNSPLHF.

The chain uses TRBV9 and TRBJ2-7; TRBD1 matches at 8 bases. Germline CDR1 SGDLS, CDR2 YYNGEE. The CDR3 is 14 residues long. J lost 1 base, V lost 4 bases, and 4 bases had no gene match. CDR3 sequence: CASSKGQGSYEQYF. The CDR3 nucleotides read TGTGCCAGCAGCAAAGGACAGGGTTCCTACGAGCAGTACTTC.